The sequence of this T cell receptor beta chain was determined in a study of blood T cells in healthy people across ages. Study-wide results and limits: Naive CD4+ cell counts and diversity both ran higher in long-lived than in aged donors.

On this clonotype: Its cognate antigen is unknown. Germline is not matched at one junction end, which may reflect a read error.

CDR3 length: 16 amino acids. Germline loops: CDR1 MGHRA, CDR2 YSYEKL. Alongside a J-beta primer mix, a sample-barcoded 5' primer served in a second PCR lasting roughly 6 to 11 cycles. One entry per CDR3 protein, called by TCRdb with MiXCR from the 5' RACE reads. The table lists about 1,500,000 distinct CDR3 sequences, roughly 27% of them singletons. No fewer than 5.5 micrograms of total RNA were isolated from every sample. J is TRBJ2-7 and V is TRBV4-1; a possible D gene is TRBD1 (7 bases). The receptor's source is a woman in her twenties or thirties in good health. Sequencing was done on a sample of blood. CDR3 loop: CANSPGAGGSSYEQYF. CDR3 nucleotides: TGCGCCAACAGCCCGGGGGCAGGGGGTAGCTCCTACGAGCAGTACTTC.